This T cell receptor (beta chain) is drawn from a study of T cells in Graves' hyperthyroidism and ophthalmopathy (dated by TCRdb to 2018 to 2020). In the study overall: To identify TCR V-J signatures that set the groups apart, the researchers used a discovery cohort of 100 patients, made up of roughly 40 with Graves' ophthalmopathy and 57 with stable Graves' hyperthyroidism. Whether ophthalmopathy could be predicted prospectively was tested in an independent validation cohort made up of about 20 hyperthyroidism patients plus 17 patients who later progressed to ophthalmopathy. The 85 to 100 discovery patients were divided at random into training and test sets in a 7:3 ratio. In addition, the study compared T-cell repertoires in thyroid tissue and in blood from several Graves' hyperthyroidism patients. After blood sampling, hyperthyroidism patients were treated with methimazole at a starting dose of 30 mg daily, and ophthalmopathy patients were treated with high-dose intravenous methylprednisolone. The paper reports TCR Vbeta CDR3 sequencing of fewer than 150 peripheral blood samples: 40 to 45 ophthalmopathy, under 80 hyperthyroidism and approximately 17 progressor patients.

As regards this clonotype: Which antigen it targets is not known. Per-base quality was not reported, and no clone a single base away is much larger than it.

The TCR beta CDR3 regions were amplified from RNA transcripts. A first-round RT-PCR of the TCR CDR3 used the HTBI primer set with the Qiagen OneStep RT-PCR kit. Libraries were constructed in a second round of multiplex PCR, after which size selection and purification were carried out. The libraries were sequenced on an Illumina HiSeq2000 using paired-end 100 bp reads. In the authors' own workflow: SOAPnuke was used to process the raw data, with reads discarded if the reads contained adapters or uncalled bases, had a mean Phred below 15, or lacked an exact constant-primer or identifier match. High-quality paired reads were merged using COPE v1.2.5, and each unique nucleotide sequence was defined as a clonotype. Clonotypes were aligned to IMGT TRBV, TRBD and TRBJ reference segments using MiTCR v1.1. Only V-J combinations with frequency above 0.0001, covering about 99% of repertoires, were analysed. The TCS score was defined as the ratio of F50 (clonal expansion) to E x V (chaos), calculated using BLOSUM62-based TCRdist between CDR3 peptides within each V-J. Welch's t-statistics and random forest reduced around 550 V-J features to some 14, which were used in a naive Bayes classifier (R e1071). TCRdb reprocessed the public reads (quality trimming at Q25 with fastp, clone calling with MiXCR) and kept in-frame beta chains. Entries that share a CDR3 protein sequence are merged under the most common genes and DNA. TCRdb, not the original authors, processed these V and J calls. Across this sample there are about 560,000 distinct CDR3 sequences, with around 46% seen only once. The ten top clones hold approximately 8.2% of the sample.

Paper-wide results and their limitations: In validation, the model predicted progression to ophthalmopathy with approximately 71% sensitivity and roughly 72% specificity, a median of about 6.7 months before onset. In cross-validation, a model built on a 13 V-J signature told ophthalmopathy apart from stable hyperthyroidism with approximately 91% sensitivity and about 81% specificity, and in testing the same model reached 80%/75%. No statistical method was used to set the sample size in advance, and investigators knew the group allocation. Most expanded thyroid clonotypes (frequency above 0.001) were also detected in blood, a finding suggesting that blood repertoires may reflect thyroid immune responses.

Graves' hyperthyroidism was defined as stable when no progression to ophthalmopathy occurred over 18 months of follow-up. Hyperthyroidism patients were newly diagnosed, with disease duration under 2 months, and aged 18 to 65 years. The study excluded patients with uncontrolled infections, other autoimmune diseases, pregnancy or lactation. Diagnoses relied on clinical symptoms, serum thyroxine and TRAb, thyroid ultrasound and orbital computed tomography. Trizol reagent was used to extract total RNA, and RNA quality was then checked on an Agilent 2100 Bioanalyzer. The sequence was obtained from a woman aged 18-35 years with Graves' hyperthyroidism. Donor details come from another sample of the same person, matched by shared clones. What was sequenced was peripheral blood or thyroid tissue (not recorded which).

The CDR3 protein: CASSGSSRLFYEQYF. The base sequence is TGTGCCAGCAGTGGGTCGTCTAGATTGTTCTACGAGCAGTACTTC. Rearrangement joined TRBV3-1 to TRBJ2-7; no D segment can be confidently identified. Spanning cysteine to phenylalanine, the CDR3 consists of 15 amino acids. The DNA shown is the 45-base CDR3, in frame from base 1. The trim is 6 bases for V and 3 bases for J, with a gap of 18 bases between the germline ends. CDR1 is given as LGHDT and CDR2 as YNNKEL, both from the germline V gene (reference sequence).